The text below deals with one T cell receptor beta chain. Its cognate antigen is unknown. Sequence at one end of the junction differs from germline and may be a read error. The CDR3 has 12 amino acids. CDR1 and CDR2 from the germline V gene are MGHRA and YSYEKL. The entry originates in a study of cytomegalovirus exposure and HLA in healthy donors. Findings and limits, study-wide: About 87% or about 30% of the time was how often most TCR beta V segments were productive, according to an earlier analysis. In vitro experiments confirmed that a few CMV-associated chains were specific for CMV antigens. A likely sequencing artifact accounted for one observed cluster of highly shared sequence variants.

Healthy bone marrow donors made up the cohort. The primer mix had 60 Vbeta and 13 Jbeta primers. Profiling relied on immunoSEQ multiplex PCR, and the TCRdb table lists in-frame clones only, not all of them. The profile shows around 160,000 clones, 70% to 80% of them singletons. The sequence was collected from a man aged 45 to 65 in good health and CMV-seropositive. Sample: PBMCs. V usage is TRBV4-1 and J usage is TRBJ1-5; D might be TRBD1 (5 bases). CDR3: CASSHELGPISF. The CDR3 DNA is TGCGCCAGCAGCCATGAGTTGGGGCCTATCTCTTTT.